Detailed here is one T cell receptor (beta chain). Its matching antigen is unknown. This sample is part of a study of PD-1 blockade in classical Hodgkin lymphoma. Study observations and caveats: As was reported, newly diagnosed patients showed lower baseline TCR diversity than healthy donors did.

Time point indicated: newly diagnosed, previously untreated cHL patient sample. Thawed PBMCs were the source of CD4+ T cells, purified by magnetic negative selection. Comparison samples consisted of PBMCs from newly diagnosed, untreated classical Hodgkin lymphoma. Using immunoSEQ multiplex PCR, the repertoire was profiled, and TCRdb retains in-frame clones only, with some absent. This table holds around 20,000 clones, 75% to 90% found once. Trimming cost V 2 bases and J 7 bases; bases outside gene matches: 0. The CDR3 has 12 residues. The germline CDR1 and CDR2 sequences are ENHRY and SYGVKD. Sequences were obtained from CD4+ T cells from blood. The chain carries TRBV10-3 and TRBJ1-2, with 8 bases matching TRBD1. This sequence originates from a human donor with classical Hodgkin lymphoma. The CDR3 region is CAISEDRGGYTF. The CDR3 coding sequence is TGTGCCATCAGTGAGGACAGGGGTGGCTACACCTTC.